This is a list of T cell receptor beta chains from one sample in a study of blood T cell repertoires in COVID-19. Clones were read by immunoSEQ multiplex PCR, and TCRdb kept only the in-frame ones, dropping some. The profile shows approximately 80,000 clones, around 87% of them singletons. What was sequenced was peripheral blood. These receptors all come from a man aged 40-49 years with acute or convalescent COVID-19. The CDR3 runs from the conserved cysteine through the conserved F or W. A D gene is named only where the DNA matches it firmly. Expanded clones are given a class, and other clones once, few, many or no size at all.

V gene	clone size	D gene	J gene	CDR3 protein	CDR3 DNA
TRBV12-3/TRBV12-4	-	-	TRBJ1-2	CASSSPRNYGYTF	TGTGCCAGCAGTTCCCCCAGGAACTATGGCTACACCTTC
TRBV11-2	-	-	TRBJ1-2	CASTLSGTPSGYTF	TGTGCCAGCACCCTTTCCGGGACACCCTCCGGCTACACCTTC
TRBV19	-	-	TRBJ1-5	CASSIGRNQPQHF	TGTGCCAGTAGTATAGGGCGGAATCAGCCCCAGCATTTT
TRBV7-6	-	-	TRBJ1-2	CASSLAGVGYGYTF	TGTGCCAGCAGCTTAGCCGGTGTTGGCTATGGCTACACCTTC
TRBV27	-	TRBD1	TRBJ2-1	CASSWGQPYNEQFF	TGTGCCAGCAGTTGGGGACAGCCCTACAATGAGCAGTTCTTC
TRBV29-1	-	-	TRBJ2-7	CSVQRQGGFEQYF	TGCAGCGTGCAAAGGCAGGGCGGCTTCGAGCAGTACTTC
TRBV6-6	-	-	TRBJ1-5	CASSYSRGGNQPQHF	TGTGCCAGCAGTTACTCCAGGGGAGGCAATCAGCCCCAGCATTTT
TRBV2	-	-	TRBJ2-7	CASKGQLSSYEQYF	TGTGCCAGCAAAGGACAACTCAGCTCCTACGAGCAGTACTTC
TRBV10-3	-	-	TRBJ1-4	CAAWPGTTNEKLFF	TGTGCCGCCTGGCCCGGGACAACTAATGAAAAACTGTTTTTT
TRBV5-1	once	-	TRBJ2-5	CASSKTALQETQYF	TGCGCCAGCAGCAAGACAGCATTGCAAGAGACCCAGTACTTC